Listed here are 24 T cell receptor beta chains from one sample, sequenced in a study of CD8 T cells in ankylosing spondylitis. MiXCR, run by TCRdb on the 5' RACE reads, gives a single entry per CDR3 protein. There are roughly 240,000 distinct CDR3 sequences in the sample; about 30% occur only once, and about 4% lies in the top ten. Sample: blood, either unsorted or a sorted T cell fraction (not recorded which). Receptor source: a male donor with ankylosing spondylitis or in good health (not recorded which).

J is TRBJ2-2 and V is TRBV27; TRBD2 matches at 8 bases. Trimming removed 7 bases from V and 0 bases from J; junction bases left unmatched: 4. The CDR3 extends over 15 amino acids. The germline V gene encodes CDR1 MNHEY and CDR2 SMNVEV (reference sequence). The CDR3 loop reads CASTAGVPNTGELFF. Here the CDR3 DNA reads TGTGCCAGCACAGCGGGGGTGCCGAACACCGGGGAGCTGTTTTTT.

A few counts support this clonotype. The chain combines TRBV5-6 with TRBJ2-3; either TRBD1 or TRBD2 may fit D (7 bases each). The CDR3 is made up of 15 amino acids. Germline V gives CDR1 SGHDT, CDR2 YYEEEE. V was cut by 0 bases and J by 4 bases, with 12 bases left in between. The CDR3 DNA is TGTGCCAGCAGCTTGGACCCAGGGGGGGCAGATACGCAGTATTTT. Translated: CASSLDPGGADTQYF.

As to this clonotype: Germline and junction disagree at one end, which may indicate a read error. The CDR3 sequence is CASSVRGGGEQFF. For the CDR3, the DNA is TGTGCTAGCAGCGTGCGGGGGGGAGGTGAGCAGTTCTTC. The chain carries TRBV7-7 and TRBJ2-1; 9 bases align to TRBD2. Germline CDR1 SSHAT, CDR2 FNYEAQ (reference sequence). The CDR3 contains 13 residues.

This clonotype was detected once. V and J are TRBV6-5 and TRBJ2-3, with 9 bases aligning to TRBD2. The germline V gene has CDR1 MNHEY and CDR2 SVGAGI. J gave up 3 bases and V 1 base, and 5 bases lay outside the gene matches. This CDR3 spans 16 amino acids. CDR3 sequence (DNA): TGTGCCAGCAGTTACTTTCTAGCGGGGCGTACAGATACGCAGTATTTT. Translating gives CASSYFLAGRTDTQYF.

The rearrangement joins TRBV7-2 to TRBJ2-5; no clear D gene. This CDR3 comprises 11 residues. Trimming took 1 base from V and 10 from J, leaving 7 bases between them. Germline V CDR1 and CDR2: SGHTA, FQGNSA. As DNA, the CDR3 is TGTGCCAGCAGCTTAGGGCCCGACCAGTACTTC. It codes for CASSLGPDQYF.

The chain's CDR3 is CSATPRGSNQPQHF. Written as DNA, the CDR3 is TGCAGTGCTACACCAAGGGGTAGCAATCAGCCCCAGCATTTT. The chain has TRBV20-1 and TRBJ1-5; possibly TRBD1 for D (5 bases). V dropped 4 bases and J dropped 0 bases, with 10 bases sitting between them. This CDR3 region has 14 residues. CDR1 DFQATT and CDR2 SNEGSKA come from the germline V gene (reference sequence).

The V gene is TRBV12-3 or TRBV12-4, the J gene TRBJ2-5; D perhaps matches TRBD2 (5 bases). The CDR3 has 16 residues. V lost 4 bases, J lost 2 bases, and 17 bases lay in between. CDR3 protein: CASSSHLGLGQETQYF. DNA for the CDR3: TGTGCCAGCAGTTCCCATCTTGGACTGGGACAAGAGACCCAGTACTTC.

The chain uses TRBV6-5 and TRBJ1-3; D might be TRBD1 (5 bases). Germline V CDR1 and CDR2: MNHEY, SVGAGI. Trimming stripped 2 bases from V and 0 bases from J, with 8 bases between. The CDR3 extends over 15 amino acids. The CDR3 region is CASSYLTGSGNTIYF. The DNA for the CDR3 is TGTGCCAGCAGTTACCTCACAGGCTCTGGAAACACCATATATTTT.

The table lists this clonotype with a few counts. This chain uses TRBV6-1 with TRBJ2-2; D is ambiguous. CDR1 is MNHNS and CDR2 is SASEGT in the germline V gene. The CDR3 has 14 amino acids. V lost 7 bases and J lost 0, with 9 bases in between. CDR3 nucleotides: TGTGCCAGCAAACTGGGGTCGAACACCGGGGAGCTGTTTTTT. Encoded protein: CASKLGSNTGELFF.

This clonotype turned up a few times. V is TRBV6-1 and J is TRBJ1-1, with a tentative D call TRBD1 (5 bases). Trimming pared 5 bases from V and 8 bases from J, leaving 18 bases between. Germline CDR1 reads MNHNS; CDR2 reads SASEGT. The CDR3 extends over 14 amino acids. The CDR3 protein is CASSKNEGRREAFF. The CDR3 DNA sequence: TGTGCCAGCAGTAAAAACGAGGGACGAAGAGAAGCTTTCTTT.

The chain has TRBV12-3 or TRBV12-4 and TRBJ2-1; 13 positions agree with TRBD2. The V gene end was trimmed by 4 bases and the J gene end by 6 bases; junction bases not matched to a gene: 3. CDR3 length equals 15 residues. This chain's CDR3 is CASSSRTSGGNEQFF. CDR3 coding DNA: TGTGCCAGCAGTTCACGGACTAGCGGGGGCAATGAGCAGTTCTTC.

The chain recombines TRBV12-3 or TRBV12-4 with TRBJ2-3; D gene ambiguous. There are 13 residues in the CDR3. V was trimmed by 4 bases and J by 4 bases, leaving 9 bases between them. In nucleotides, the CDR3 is TGTGCCAGCAGTTCAACCGTCCCAGATACGCAGTATTTT. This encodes CASSSTVPDTQYF.

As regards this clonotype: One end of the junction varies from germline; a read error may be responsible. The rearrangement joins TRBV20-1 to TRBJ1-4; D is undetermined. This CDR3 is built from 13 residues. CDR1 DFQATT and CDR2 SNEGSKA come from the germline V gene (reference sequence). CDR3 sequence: CSASRRAGEKQFF. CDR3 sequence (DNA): TGCAGTGCTAGTCGTCGGGCCGGTGAAAAACAGTTTTTT.

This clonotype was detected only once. Here the CDR3 DNA reads TGTGCCAGCAGTCCCCACAGGGGGCCCTCCGAGCAGTACTTC. It specifies CASSPHRGPSEQYF. This rearrangement joins TRBV27 to TRBJ2-7; TRBD1 aligns across 9 bases. The CDR3 has 14 residues. CDR1 and CDR2 from the germline V gene are MNHEY and SMNVEV (reference sequence). J was trimmed by 6 bases and V by 5 bases; bases with no gene match: 8.

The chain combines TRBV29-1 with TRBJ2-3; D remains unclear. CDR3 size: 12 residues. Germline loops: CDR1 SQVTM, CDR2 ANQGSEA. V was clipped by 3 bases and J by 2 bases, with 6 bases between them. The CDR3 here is CSVEGNTDTQYF. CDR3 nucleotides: TGCAGCGTTGAGGGCAACACAGATACGCAGTATTTT.

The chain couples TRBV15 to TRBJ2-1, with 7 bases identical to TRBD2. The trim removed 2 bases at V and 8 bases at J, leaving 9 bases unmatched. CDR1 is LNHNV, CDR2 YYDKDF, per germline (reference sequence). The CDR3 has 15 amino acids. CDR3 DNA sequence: TGTGCCACCAGCAGACTTCCGAGTGCGGGGGATGAGCAGTTCTTC. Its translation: CATSRLPSAGDEQFF.

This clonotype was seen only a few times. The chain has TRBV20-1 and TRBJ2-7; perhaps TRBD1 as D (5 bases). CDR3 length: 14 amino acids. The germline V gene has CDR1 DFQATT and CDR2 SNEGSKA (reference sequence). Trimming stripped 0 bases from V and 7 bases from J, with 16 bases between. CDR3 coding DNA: TGCAGTGCTAGAGATCCGGCAGGGCGTAGAGAGCAGTACTTC. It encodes CSARDPAGRREQYF.

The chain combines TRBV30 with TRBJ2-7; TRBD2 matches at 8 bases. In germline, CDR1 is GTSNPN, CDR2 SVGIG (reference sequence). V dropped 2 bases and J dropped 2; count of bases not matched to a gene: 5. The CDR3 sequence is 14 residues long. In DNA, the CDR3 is TGTGCCTGGAGTTTCGGGGGGGCTACCTACGAGCAGTACTTC. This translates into CAWSFGGATYEQYF.

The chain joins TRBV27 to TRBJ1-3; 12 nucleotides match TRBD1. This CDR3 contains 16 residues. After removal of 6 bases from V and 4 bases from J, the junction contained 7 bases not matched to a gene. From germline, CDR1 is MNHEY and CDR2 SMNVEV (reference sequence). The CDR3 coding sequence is TGTGCCAGCAGGGAGTCCGGGACAGGGGGCGGAAACACCATATATTTT. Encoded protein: CASRESGTGGGNTIYF.

The CDR3 DNA follows: TGTGCCAGCAGCGACCCGACAGGTACCTACGAGCAGTACTTC. This encodes CASSDPTGTYEQYF. The V gene is TRBV7-8, the J gene TRBJ2-7, with D possibly TRBD1 on 6 matching bases. The CDR3 runs 14 residues. Germline assignment: CDR1 SGHVS and CDR2 FQNEAQ. Trimming pared 5 bases from V and 2 bases from J, leaving 13 bases between.

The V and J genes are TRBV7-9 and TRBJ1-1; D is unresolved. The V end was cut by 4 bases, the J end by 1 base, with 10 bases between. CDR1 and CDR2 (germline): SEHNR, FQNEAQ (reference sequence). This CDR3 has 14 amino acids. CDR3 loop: CASSSGEENTEAFF. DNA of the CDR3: TGTGCCAGCAGCTCCGGGGAGGAGAACACTGAAGCTTTCTTT.

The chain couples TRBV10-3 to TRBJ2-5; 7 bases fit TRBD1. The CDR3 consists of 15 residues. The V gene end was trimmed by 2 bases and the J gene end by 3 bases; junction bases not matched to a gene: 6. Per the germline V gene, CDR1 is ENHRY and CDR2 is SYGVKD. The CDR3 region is CAISEGGQPKETQYF. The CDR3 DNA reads TGTGCCATCAGTGAGGGGGGACAGCCCAAAGAGACCCAGTACTTC.

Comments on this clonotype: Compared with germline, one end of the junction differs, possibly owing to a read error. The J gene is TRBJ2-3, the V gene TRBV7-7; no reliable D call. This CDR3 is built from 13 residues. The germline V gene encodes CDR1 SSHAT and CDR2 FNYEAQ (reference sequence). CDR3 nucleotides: TGTGCTAGCAGCTCTTCTACATGGGATACGCAGTATTTT. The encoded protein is CASSSSTWDTQYF.

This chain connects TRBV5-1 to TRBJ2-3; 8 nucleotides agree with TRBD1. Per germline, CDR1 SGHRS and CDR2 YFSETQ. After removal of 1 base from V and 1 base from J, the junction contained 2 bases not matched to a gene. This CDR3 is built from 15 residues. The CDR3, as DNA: TGCGCCAGCAGCTTGACAGGGGGACGCACAGATACGCAGTATTTT. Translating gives CASSLTGGRTDTQYF.